The 32 T cell receptor beta chains reported below all come from one sample, sequenced in a study of blood T cell repertoires in COVID-19. Repertoires were generated with immunoSEQ multiplex PCR, while TCRdb's copy carries only in-frame clones and drops some. There are some 160,000 clones in the sample; 88% occur only once, and more than 2% lies in the top ten. The sequenced material came from peripheral blood. All receptors come from a man aged 50 to 60 who had recovered from COVID-19.

The chain combines TRBV12-3 or TRBV12-4 with TRBJ2-1, with D possibly TRBD1 on 5 matching bases. This CDR3 is 13 amino acids long. Trimming removed 4 bases from V and 2 bases from J, with 6 bases in between. The CDR3 region is CASSWTPYNEQFF. The CDR3 coding sequence is TGTGCCAGCAGTTGGACACCCTACAATGAGCAGTTCTTC.

CDR3 sequence (DNA): TGTGCCAGCAACCCAGAGAGGGGCACAGATACGCAGTATTTT. This translates into CASNPERGTDTQYF. V gene TRBV2 combines with J gene TRBJ2-3, with D perhaps TRBD2 (5 bases). From germline, CDR1 is SNHLY and CDR2 FYNNEI. V lost 7 bases and J lost 1, with 12 bases in between. The CDR3 runs to 14 residues.

This clone has only a few counts. The chain employs TRBV9 and TRBJ1-6; perhaps TRBD1 as D (5 bases). This CDR3 has 15 residues. Between the trimmed V and J ends, which lost 0 bases and 9 bases, there was a span of 13 bases. The germline gives CDR1 SGDLS, CDR2 YYNGEE. CDR3: CASSVDPGDTSPLHF. DNA for the CDR3: TGTGCCAGCAGCGTAGACCCGGGGGATACTTCACCCCTCCACTTT.

The genes are TRBV7-3 and TRBJ2-5; D might be TRBD1 (7 bases). Germline-derived CDR1 and CDR2 are SGHTA and FQGTGA. Trimming took 11 bases from V and 4 from J, leaving 14 bases between them. The CDR3 has 12 residues. The CDR3 loop reads CAHPGGPETQYF. Here the CDR3 DNA reads TGTGCCCACCCAGGGGGGCCAGAGACCCAGTACTTC.

J is TRBJ2-5 and V is TRBV9, with 11 bases lining up with TRBD2. There are 14 residues in the CDR3. CDR1 is SGDLS and CDR2 is YYNGEE in the germline V gene. Trimming removed 1 base from V and 4 bases from J; junction bases left unmatched: 0. As DNA, the CDR3 is TGTGCCAGCAGCGTACTAGCGGGAGGAGAGACCCAGTACTTC. Encoded protein: CASSVLAGGETQYF.

The chain links TRBV9 to TRBJ2-7; 11 nucleotides align to TRBD2. J was trimmed by 0 bases and V by 0 bases; bases with no gene match: 2. The CDR3 has 16 amino acids. Germline CDR1 reads SGDLS; CDR2 reads YYNGEE. The CDR3 loop reads CASSVGLAGGSYEQYF. CDR3 DNA: TGTGCCAGCAGCGTAGGGCTAGCGGGGGGCTCCTACGAGCAGTACTTC.

This clone was found once. This chain connects TRBV7-9 to TRBJ1-6; TRBD1 is a possible D gene (6 bases). Trimming removed 2 bases at V and 7 bases at J, with 12 bases between. Germline V CDR1 and CDR2: SEHNR, FQNEAQ (reference sequence). This CDR3 is 15 amino acids long. DNA of the CDR3: TGTGCCAGCAGCTTAAGGGGGGACTACAATTCACCCCTCCACTTT. This encodes CASSLRGDYNSPLHF.

The rearrangement uses TRBV7-2 and TRBJ2-7; D gene unclear. Germline CDR1 is SGHTA and CDR2 is FQGNSA. The CDR3 is 13 amino acids. V shed 1 base and J shed 3 bases, with 7 bases lying between them. CDR3 DNA sequence: TGTGCCAGCAGCTTAGTGGCAGACTACGAGCAGTACTTC. Its protein is CASSLVADYEQYF.

CDR3 nucleotide sequence: TGTGCCAGTAGTCTCCGCGGGACAGGGGACGAAAAACTGTTTTTT. Its protein is CASSLRGTGDEKLFF. The chain employs TRBV19 and TRBJ1-4, with 10 bases that match TRBD1. V gave up 5 bases and J gave up 8 bases; unmatched junction bases: 8. The CDR3 runs to 15 residues. Germline assignment: CDR1 LNHDA and CDR2 SQIVND (reference sequence).

The chain recombines TRBV11-2 with TRBJ1-1; D remains unclear. With 1 base removed from V and 4 bases from J, the gap between germline ends came to 19 bases. The CDR3 runs 17 residues. The germline V gene encodes CDR1 SGHAT and CDR2 FQNNGV. The CDR3 region is CASSLVGIGRVGTEAFF. CDR3 nucleotides: TGTGCCAGCAGCTTAGTTGGTATTGGGAGGGTTGGCACTGAAGCTTTCTTT.

V usage is TRBV4-3 and J usage is TRBJ1-4; TRBD1 matches 10 bases. The CDR3 runs 16 residues. Germline trimming cut 3 bases from V and 5 bases from J; bases unmatched to any gene: 6. Germline loops: CDR1 LGHNA, CDR2 YSLEER. The CDR3 loop reads CASSHPGQGVNEKLFF. The CDR3 DNA reads TGCGCCAGCAGCCATCCCGGACAGGGGGTGAATGAAAAACTGTTTTTT.

The J gene is TRBJ1-2, the V gene TRBV6-5, with unresolved D. Germline values: CDR1 MNHEY, CDR2 SVGAGI. The V end lost 6 bases, the J end lost 2 bases, and 16 bases lay between the germline ends. The CDR3 sequence is 15 residues long. Here the CDR3 DNA reads TGTGCCAGCAGGGAGGGTCAGGCAGAGAACTATGGCTACACCTTC. It is translated as CASREGQAENYGYTF.

This chain joins TRBV2 and TRBJ1-5; 7 bases are a match to TRBD1. Germline-derived CDR1 and CDR2 are SNHLY and FYNNEI. This CDR3 is 15 amino acids long. V shed 3 bases, J shed 2 bases, and the junction held 4 bases outside the gene matches. Here the CDR3 DNA reads TGTGCCAGCAGTGATTGGCAGGGGGGCAATCAGCCCCAGCATTTT. This codes for CASSDWQGGNQPQHF.

This sequence joins TRBV5-1 and TRBJ1-4; 7 bases agree with TRBD1. Germline values: CDR1 SGHRS, CDR2 YFSETQ. V lost 0 bases and J lost 7; bases outside the gene matches: 12. This CDR3 contains 17 residues. CDR3 nucleotides: TGCGCCAGCAGCTTGGCCTACGACAGGGCGAAGGGTGAAAAACTGTTTTTT. This translates into CASSLAYDRAKGEKLFF.

This sequence joins TRBV9 and TRBJ2-1; TRBD2 aligns across 7 bases. This CDR3 is 14 amino acids long. Germline CDR1 SGDLS, CDR2 YYNGEE. After removal of 0 bases from V and 4 bases from J, the junction contained 1 base not matched to a gene. CDR3 sequence (DNA): TGTGCCAGCAGCGTAGGGGAGGGATACAATGAGCAGTTCTTC. Translation: CASSVGEGYNEQFF.

This chain connects TRBV2 to TRBJ1-5; no clear D. Per germline, CDR1 SNHLY and CDR2 FYNNEI. V was pared by 5 bases and J by 2 bases, with 13 bases between. The CDR3 is 15 residues long. This chain's CDR3 is CASSLAFLGNQPQHF. DNA for the CDR3: TGTGCCAGCAGTCTAGCCTTCCTGGGCAATCAGCCCCAGCATTTT.

The chain links TRBV27 to TRBJ2-7; a weak D match, TRBD2 (6 bases). Germline V gene lookup returns CDR1 MNHEY and CDR2 SMNVEV (reference sequence). The V gene lost 8 bases and the J gene lost 2 bases, with 13 bases spanning the gap. This CDR3 region has 13 residues. As DNA, the CDR3 is TGTGCCAGCCGGGGGTGGGACGCCTACGAGCAGTACTTC. Its translation is CASRGWDAYEQYF.

The genes are TRBV28 and TRBJ1-4; D not resolved. V lost 3 bases to trimming and J lost 4 bases, with 9 bases between them. Germline values: CDR1 MDHEN, CDR2 SYDVKM. CDR3 size: 14 residues. The CDR3 protein is CASSFRRLNEKLFF. The CDR3 DNA follows: TGTGCCAGCAGTTTTCGGCGGCTTAATGAAAAACTGTTTTTT.

J is TRBJ2-3 and V is TRBV18; 7 positions match TRBD2. Germline values: CDR1 KGHSH, CDR2 LQKENI. Unmatched junction bases numbered 11, after V lost 0 bases and J lost 5 bases. The CDR3 is made up of 17 amino acids. The CDR3 loop reads CASSPPGGARSLDTQYF. CDR3 DNA sequence: TGTGCCAGCTCACCACCGGGAGGGGCCCGATCCTTAGATACGCAGTATTTT.

The J gene is TRBJ1-2, the V gene TRBV27; a possible D gene is TRBD1 (5 bases). V lost 2 bases, J lost 0 bases, and 7 bases lay in between. The CDR3 is made up of 14 amino acids. Germline values: CDR1 MNHEY, CDR2 SMNVEV (reference sequence). CDR3 residues: CASSLKGPNYGYTF. The CDR3 bases are TGTGCCAGCAGTTTAAAGGGGCCTAACTATGGCTACACCTTC.

J is TRBJ2-3 and V is TRBV5-1; 8 bases map to TRBD1. Germline values: CDR1 SGHRS, CDR2 YFSETQ. V was pared by 5 bases and J by 3 bases, with 11 bases of the junction left unmatched. The CDR3 loop spans 16 amino acids. The CDR3 spells CASRGSGQEATDTQYF. The CDR3 nucleotides are TGCGCCAGCAGAGGATCGGGACAGGAGGCGACAGATACGCAGTATTTT.

The V call is TRBV19, the J call TRBJ1-3; D ambiguous. There are 14 residues in the CDR3. V was trimmed by 5 bases and J by 0 bases, leaving 8 bases between them. Germline CDR1 is LNHDA and CDR2 is SQIVND (reference sequence). CDR3 DNA: TGTGCCAGTAGTGGCCTCAACTCTGGAAACACCATATATTTT. Translation gives CASSGLNSGNTIYF.

The genes are TRBV5-4 and TRBJ2-5; D unresolved. In germline, CDR1 is SGHNT, CDR2 YYREEE (reference sequence). Trimming left V 0 bases short and J 3 bases short, with 6 bases between. The CDR3 is 13 residues long. The CDR3 sequence is CASSLAPEETQYF. The CDR3 coding sequence is TGTGCCAGCAGCTTGGCCCCGGAAGAGACCCAGTACTTC. Using reference TRBV5-4 and TRBJ2-5 for the parts outside the CDR3, the full variable domain is ETGVTQSPTHLIKTRGQQVTLRCSSQSGHNTVSWYQQALGQGPQFIFQYYREEENGRGNFPPRFSGLQFPNYSSELNVNALELDDSALYLCASSLAPEETQYFGPGTRLLVL.

This chain connects TRBV6-2 or TRBV6-3 to TRBJ2-7; 8 nucleotides line up with TRBD1. Germline trimming cut 6 bases from V and 1 base from J; bases unmatched to any gene: 8. CDR1 and CDR2 from the germline V gene are MNHEY and SVGEGT. The CDR3 runs 15 residues. The CDR3 reads CASSPGTGFSYEQYF. CDR3 DNA sequence: TGTGCCAGCAGCCCCGGGACAGGATTTTCCTACGAGCAGTACTTC.

The gene calls are TRBV21-1 and TRBJ1-2. TRBV21-1 is deemed a pseudogene. The CDR3 covers 15 residues. The CDR3 coding sequence is TGTGCCAGCAGCCCGGGGGTGGTAGGGTTCTATGGCTACACCTTC. Translating gives CASSPGVVGFYGYTF.

The V gene is TRBV6-4, the J gene TRBJ2-7; TRBD2 matches 7 bases. Germline V gene lookup returns CDR1 MRHNA and CDR2 SNTAGT. The CDR3 consists of 13 residues. Trimming took 10 bases from V and 2 from J; bases not matched to a gene: 8. The CDR3 DNA sequence: TGTGCCATCTTAGCGGGTGTAACCTACGAGCAGTACTTC. Protein product: CAILAGVTYEQYF.

The genes are TRBV5-1 and TRBJ2-6, with unresolved D. The CDR3 contains 16 residues. Trimming removed 5 bases from V and 0 bases from J, with 12 bases in between. Germline V lookup: CDR1 SGHRS, CDR2 YFSETQ. The CDR3: CASSIQSSSGANVLTF. CDR3 coding DNA: TGCGCCAGCAGTATACAGTCAAGCTCTGGGGCCAACGTCCTGACTTTC.

The chain is built from TRBV5-8 and TRBJ1-1, with 8 bases matching TRBD1. Germline V gene lookup returns CDR1 SGHTS and CDR2 YDEGEE. Unmatched junction bases numbered 12, after V lost 4 bases and J lost 4 bases. The CDR3 contains 16 residues. The CDR3 loop is CASSLGQGGGSTEAFF. The CDR3 DNA is TGTGCCAGCAGCCTAGGACAGGGAGGGGGTAGCACTGAAGCTTTCTTT.

The chain recombines TRBV30 with TRBJ1-5, with 11 nucleotides matching TRBD1. The germline CDR1 and CDR2 sequences are GTSNPN and SVGIG (reference sequence). The CDR3 totals 14 residues. Losses at the gene ends were 3 bases for V and 5 bases for J; bases not matched to a gene: 3. The CDR3 loop reads CAWRGTGGYQPQHF. Here the CDR3 DNA reads TGTGCCTGGAGGGGGACAGGGGGATATCAGCCCCAGCATTTT.

The chain uses TRBV5-4 and TRBJ2-1; a weak D match, TRBD1 (6 bases). CDR3 length: 15 residues. V was shortened by 2 bases and J by 7 bases, with 16 bases between the two germline ends. Germline CDR1 SGHNT, CDR2 YYREEE (reference sequence). The CDR3 coding sequence is TGTGCCAGCAGCTTACCTCTGACAGGTCGGAATGAGCAGTTCTTC. Its translation: CASSLPLTGRNEQFF.

The chain joins TRBV18 to TRBJ2-1; TRBD2 is a possible D gene (5 bases). Germline V gene data show CDR1 as KGHSH and CDR2 as LQKENI. V gave up 0 bases and J gave up 8 bases, with 11 bases separating them. This CDR3 contains 14 residues. CDR3 in DNA: TGTGCCAGCTCACCACCGGCTAGCCGGTATGAGCAGTTCTTC. This gives the protein CASSPPASRYEQFF.

Details on this clone: Other DNA sequences in the sample encode the same CDR3. The chain links TRBV6-2 or TRBV6-3 to TRBJ1-5, with D tentatively TRBD1 (6 bases). Per the germline V gene, CDR1 is MNHEY and CDR2 is SVGEGT. The V end was cut by 5 bases, the J end by 2 bases, with 10 bases between. This CDR3 is 14 amino acids long. CDR3 in DNA: TGTGCCAGCAGTGCGAACAGGGGCAATCAGCCCCAGCATTTT. Translation gives CASSANRGNQPQHF.